The source of this T cell receptor (beta chain) is a study of blood T cells in healthy people across ages. At the level of the study: There was about one barcoded beta molecule captured by template switching per two T cells. Study-level findings and limits: PBMCs were not sorted, which prevented a conclusive comparison of naive versus antigen-experienced cells.

The second PCR ran about 6 to 12 cycles with a sample-barcoded 5' primer and J-beta primers. A single record per CDR3 protein comes from TCRdb applying MiXCR to the 5' RACE reads. The sample has some 790,000 distinct CDR3 sequences; 29% are singletons. CDR1 is MNHEY and CDR2 is SVGAGI in the germline V gene. Deletions cut 7 bases from V and 1 base from J, with 12 bases between. The CDR3 is 14 amino acids. At least ten counts were recorded for this clonotype. The antigen is not known. This chain links TRBV6-5 with TRBJ2-3; D is possibly TRBD1 (6 bases). The source material was blood. This TCR was sampled from an elderly woman in good health. DNA of the CDR3: TGTGCCAGCACCGAACCAGGGGGCACAGATACGCAGTATTTT. This encodes CASTEPGGTDTQYF.